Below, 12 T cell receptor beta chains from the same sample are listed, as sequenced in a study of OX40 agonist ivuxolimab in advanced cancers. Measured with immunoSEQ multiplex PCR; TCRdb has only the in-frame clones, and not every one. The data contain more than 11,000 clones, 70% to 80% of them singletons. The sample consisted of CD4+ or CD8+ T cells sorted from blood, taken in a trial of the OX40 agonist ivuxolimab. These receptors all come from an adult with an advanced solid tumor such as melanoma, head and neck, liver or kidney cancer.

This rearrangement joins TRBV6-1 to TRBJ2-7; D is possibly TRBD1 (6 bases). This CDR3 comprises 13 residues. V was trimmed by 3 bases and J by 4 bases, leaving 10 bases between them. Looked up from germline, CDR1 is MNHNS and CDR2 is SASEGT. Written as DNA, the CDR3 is TGTGCCAGCAGTGATTTAAGGGGGTACGAGCAGTACTTC. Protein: CASSDLRGYEQYF.

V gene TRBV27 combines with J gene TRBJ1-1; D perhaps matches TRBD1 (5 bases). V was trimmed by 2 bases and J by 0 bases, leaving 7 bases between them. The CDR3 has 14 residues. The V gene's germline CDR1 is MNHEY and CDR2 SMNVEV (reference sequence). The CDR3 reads CASSLRGLNTEAFF. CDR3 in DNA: TGTGCCAGCAGTTTAAGGGGACTGAACACTGAAGCTTTCTTT.

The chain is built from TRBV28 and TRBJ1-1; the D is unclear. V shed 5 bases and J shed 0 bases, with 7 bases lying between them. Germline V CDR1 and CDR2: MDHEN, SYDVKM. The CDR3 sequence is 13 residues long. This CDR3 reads CASSAYLNTEAFF. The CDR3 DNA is TGTGCCAGCAGTGCCTACTTGAACACTGAAGCTTTCTTT. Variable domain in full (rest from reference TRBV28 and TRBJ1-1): DVKVTQSSRYLVKRTGEKVFLECVQDMDHENMFWYRQDPGLGLRLIYFSYDVKMKEKGDIPEGYSVSREKKERFSLILESASTNQTSMYLCASSAYLNTEAFFGQGTRLTVV.

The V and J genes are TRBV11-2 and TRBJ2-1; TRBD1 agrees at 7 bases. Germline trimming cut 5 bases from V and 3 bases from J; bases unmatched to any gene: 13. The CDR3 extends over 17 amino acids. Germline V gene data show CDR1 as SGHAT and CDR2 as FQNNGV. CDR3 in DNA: TGTGCCAGCAGCACATTAGGGACAGCGACACTCTACAATGAGCAGTTCTTC. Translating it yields CASSTLGTATLYNEQFF.

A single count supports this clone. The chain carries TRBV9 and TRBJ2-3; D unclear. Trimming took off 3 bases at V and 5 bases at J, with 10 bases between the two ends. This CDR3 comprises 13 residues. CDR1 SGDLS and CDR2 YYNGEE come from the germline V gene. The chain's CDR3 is CASSGRVGDTQYF. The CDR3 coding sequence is TGTGCCAGCAGCGGAAGGGTTGGAGATACGCAGTATTTT.

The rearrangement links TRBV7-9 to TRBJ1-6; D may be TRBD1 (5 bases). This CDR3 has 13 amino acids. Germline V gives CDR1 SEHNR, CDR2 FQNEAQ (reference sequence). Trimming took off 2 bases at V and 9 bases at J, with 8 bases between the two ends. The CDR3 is CASSLQGVSPLHF. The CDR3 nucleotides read TGTGCCAGCAGCTTACAAGGGGTTTCACCCCTCCACTTT.

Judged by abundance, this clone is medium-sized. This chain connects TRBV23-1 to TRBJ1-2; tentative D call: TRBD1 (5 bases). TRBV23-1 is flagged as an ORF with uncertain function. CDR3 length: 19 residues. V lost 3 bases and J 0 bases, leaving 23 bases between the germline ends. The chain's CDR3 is CASSQSDPRGFRANYGYTF. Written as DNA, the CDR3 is TGCGCCAGCAGTCAGTCGGACCCCCGGGGCTTCCGAGCTAACTATGGCTACACCTTC.

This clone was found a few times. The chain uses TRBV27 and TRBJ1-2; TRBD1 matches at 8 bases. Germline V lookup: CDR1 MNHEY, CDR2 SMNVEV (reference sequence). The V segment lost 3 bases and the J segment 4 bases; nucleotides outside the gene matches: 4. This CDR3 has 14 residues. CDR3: CASSLNRGGYGYTF. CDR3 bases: TGTGCCAGCAGTTTGAACAGGGGGGGCTATGGCTACACCTTC.

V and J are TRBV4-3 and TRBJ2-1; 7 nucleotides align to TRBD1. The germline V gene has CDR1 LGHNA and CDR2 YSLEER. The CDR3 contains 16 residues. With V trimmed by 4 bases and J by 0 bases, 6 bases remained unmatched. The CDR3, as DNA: TGCGCCAGCAGCCCTTTCAGGGGGAGCTCCTACAATGAGCAGTTCTTC. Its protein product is CASSPFRGSSYNEQFF.

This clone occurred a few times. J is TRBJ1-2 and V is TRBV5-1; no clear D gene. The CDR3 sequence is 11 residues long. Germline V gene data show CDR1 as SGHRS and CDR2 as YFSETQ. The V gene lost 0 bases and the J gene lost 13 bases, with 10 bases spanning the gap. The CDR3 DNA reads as TGCGCCAGCAGCTTGGGGGATTCTCCCACCTTC. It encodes CASSLGDSPTF.

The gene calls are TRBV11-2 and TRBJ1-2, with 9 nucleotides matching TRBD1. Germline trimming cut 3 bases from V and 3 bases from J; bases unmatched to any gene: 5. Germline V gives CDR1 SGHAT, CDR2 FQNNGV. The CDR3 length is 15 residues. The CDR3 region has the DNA TGTGCCAGCAGCTTTGGACAGGGGAATTACTATGGCTACACCTTC. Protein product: CASSFGQGNYYGYTF.

The CDR3: CASSPIRLSRTDTQYF. CDR3 coding DNA: TGTGCCAGCAGTCCCATCCGACTATCCCGCACAGATACGCAGTATTTT. The V and J genes are TRBV27 and TRBJ2-3; perhaps TRBD2 as D (5 bases). Germline loops: CDR1 MNHEY, CDR2 SMNVEV (reference sequence). V was trimmed by 5 bases and J by 1 base, leaving 16 bases between them. The CDR3 runs 16 residues.